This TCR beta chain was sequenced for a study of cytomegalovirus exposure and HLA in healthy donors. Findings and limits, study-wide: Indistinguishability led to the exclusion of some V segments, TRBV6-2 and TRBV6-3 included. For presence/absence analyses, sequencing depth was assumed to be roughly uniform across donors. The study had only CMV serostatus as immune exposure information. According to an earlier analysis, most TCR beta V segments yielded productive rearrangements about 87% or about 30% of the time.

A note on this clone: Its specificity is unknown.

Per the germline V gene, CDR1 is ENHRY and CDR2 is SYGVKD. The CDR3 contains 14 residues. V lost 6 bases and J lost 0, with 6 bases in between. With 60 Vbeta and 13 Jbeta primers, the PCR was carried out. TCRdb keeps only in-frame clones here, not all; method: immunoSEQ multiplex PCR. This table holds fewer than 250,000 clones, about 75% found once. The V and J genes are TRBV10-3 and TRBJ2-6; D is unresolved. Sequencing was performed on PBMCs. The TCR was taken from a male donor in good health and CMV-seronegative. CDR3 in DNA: TGTGCCATCAGAGACTTCTCTGGGGCCAACGTCCTGACTTTC. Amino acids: CAIRDFSGANVLTF.